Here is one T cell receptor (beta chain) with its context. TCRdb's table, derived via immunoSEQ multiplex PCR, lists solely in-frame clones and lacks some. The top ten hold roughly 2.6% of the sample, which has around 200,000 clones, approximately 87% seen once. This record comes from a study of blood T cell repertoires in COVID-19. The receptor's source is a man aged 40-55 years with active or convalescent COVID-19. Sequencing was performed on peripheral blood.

This chain's CDR3 is CASSRLEGTEAFF. The CDR3 coding sequence is TGTGCCAGCAGTCGGCTGGAGGGCACTGAAGCTTTCTTT. The chain links TRBV6-2 or TRBV6-3 to TRBJ1-1, with no clear D. This CDR3 is 13 amino acids long. CDR1 and CDR2 (germline): MNHEY, SVGEGT. Trimming took off 5 bases at V and 4 bases at J, with 11 bases between the two ends.